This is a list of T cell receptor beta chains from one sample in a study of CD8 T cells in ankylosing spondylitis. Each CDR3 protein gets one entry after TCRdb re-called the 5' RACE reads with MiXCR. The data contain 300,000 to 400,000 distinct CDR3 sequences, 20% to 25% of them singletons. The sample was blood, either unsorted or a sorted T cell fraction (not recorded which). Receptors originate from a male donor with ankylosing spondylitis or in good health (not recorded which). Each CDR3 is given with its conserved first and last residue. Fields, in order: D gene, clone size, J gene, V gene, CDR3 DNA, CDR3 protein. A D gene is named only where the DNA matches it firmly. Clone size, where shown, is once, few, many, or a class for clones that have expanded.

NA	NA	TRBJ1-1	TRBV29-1	TGCAGCGTCGCCATGAACACTGAAGCTTTCTTT	CSVAMNTEAFF
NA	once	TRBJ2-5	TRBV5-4	TGTGCCAGCAGCTCATCCCTAGGGGAAGAGACCCAGTACTTC	CASSSSLGEETQYF
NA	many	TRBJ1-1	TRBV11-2	TGTGCCAGCAGCTTAGGGGCGGGGAACACTGAAGCTTTCTTT	CASSLGAGNTEAFF
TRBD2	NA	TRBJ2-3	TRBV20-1	TGCAGTGCTAGAGGGGTTGGGGGGGAGGTTCGGGCAGATACGCAGTATTTT	CSARGVGGEVRADTQYF
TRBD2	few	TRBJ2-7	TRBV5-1	TGCGCCAGCAGCTTCACTAGCGGGGGGTCCTACGAGCAGTACTTC	CASSFTSGGSYEQYF
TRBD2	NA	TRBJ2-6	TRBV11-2	TGTGCCAGCAGCTTAGTGGGGGGGGTCGAAACCCCCTCTGGGGCCAACGTCCTGACTTTC	CASSLVGGVETPSGANVLTF
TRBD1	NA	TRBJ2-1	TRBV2	TGTGCCAGCAGTGAAATTTGGACAGGGGAGTCCAATGAGCAGTTCTTC	CASSEIWTGESNEQFF
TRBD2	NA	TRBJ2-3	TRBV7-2	TGTGCCAGCAGCTCGGGACTAGCGTCCCCAGATACGCAGTATTTT	CASSSGLASPDTQYF
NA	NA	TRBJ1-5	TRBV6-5	TGTGCCAGCAGTTACGCTGGGCAGCCCCAGCATTTT	CASSYAGQPQHF
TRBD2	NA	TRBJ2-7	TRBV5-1	TGCGCCAGCAGCTTGGCTAGCGGGGGATTCTCCTACGAGCAGTACTTC	CASSLASGGFSYEQYF
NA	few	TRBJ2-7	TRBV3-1	TGTGCCAGCAGCCAAGACAGGGGCCACGAGCAGTACTTC	CASSQDRGHEQYF
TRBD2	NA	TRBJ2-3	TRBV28	TGTGCCAGCAGTTTAAGAGGAGCGGGGGGGCCATGGGGCACAGATACGCAGTATTTT	CASSLRGAGGPWGTDTQYF
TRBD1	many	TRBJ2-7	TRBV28	TGTGCCAGCTACCCGACAGGGGCCGGATACGAGCAGTACTTC	CASYPTGAGYEQYF
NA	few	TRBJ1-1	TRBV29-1	TGCAGCGTGCGGTGGGGGACTGAAGCTTTCTTT	CSVRWGTEAFF
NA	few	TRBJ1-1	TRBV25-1	TGTGCCAGCAGCCCAGACCAAGGATACGACACTGAAGCTTTCTTT	CASSPDQGYDTEAFF
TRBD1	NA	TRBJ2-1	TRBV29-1	TGCAGCGTTGACGACCCGCGGGATTACAGGGGGCGGACGAGTAATGAGCAGTTCTTC	CSVDDPRDYRGRTSNEQFF
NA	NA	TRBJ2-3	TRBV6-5	TGTGCCAGCAGTTACTCGTCCCCCACAGATACGCAGTATTTT	CASSYSSPTDTQYF
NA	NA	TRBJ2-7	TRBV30	TGTGCCTGGAGTGTACAGGGCCGCGAGCAGTACTTC	CAWSVQGREQYF
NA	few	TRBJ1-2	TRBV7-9	TGTGCCAGCAGCTTGGAAAAGCACTATGGCTACACCTTC	CASSLEKHYGYTF
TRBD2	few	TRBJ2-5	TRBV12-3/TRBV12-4	TGTGCCAGCACCATCCGTAGCGGGGAGACCCAGTACTTC	CASTIRSGETQYF
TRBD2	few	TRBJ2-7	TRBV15	TGTGCCACCAGCAGAGTGGGGCTAGCGGGGGGTCCAACCTACGAGCAGTACTTC	CATSRVGLAGGPTYEQYF
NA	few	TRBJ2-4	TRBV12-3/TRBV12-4	TGTGCCAGCAGCCCCGACATAGCCAAAAACATTCAGTACTTC	CASSPDIAKNIQYF
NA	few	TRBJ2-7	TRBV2	TGTGCCAGCAGTGAAGGGGGAGGCCAAAGCTACGAGCAGTACTTC	CASSEGGGQSYEQYF
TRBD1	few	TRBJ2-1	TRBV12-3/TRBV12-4	TGTGCCAGCAGTTTTCCCACCGACAGGGGGCGGGGAGGGTACAATGAGCAGTTCTTC	CASSFPTDRGRGGYNEQFF
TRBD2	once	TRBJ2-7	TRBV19	TGTGCCAGTCTGGGAGGGCTGAATAACGAGCAGTACTTC	CASLGGLNNEQYF
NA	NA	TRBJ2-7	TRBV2	TGTGCCAGCAGTGAATGGGGGGCACGAGCGGACGAGCAGTACTTC	CASSEWGARADEQYF
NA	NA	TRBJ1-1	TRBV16	TGTGCCAGCAGCCAATCCCTAATACAGTCCACTGAAGCTTTCTTT	CASSQSLIQSTEAFF
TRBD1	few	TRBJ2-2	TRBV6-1	TGTGCCAGCAGTGAAGAAGACAGGGGGCCGGGGGAGCTGTTTTTT	CASSEEDRGPGELFF
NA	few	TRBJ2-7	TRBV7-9	TGTGCCAGCAGCTTATCCCCCGGAACCTACGAGCAGTACTTC	CASSLSPGTYEQYF
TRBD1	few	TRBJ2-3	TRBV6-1	TGTGCCAGCGGGGACCTGACAGGGGGTACAGATACGCAGTATTTT	CASGDLTGGTDTQYF
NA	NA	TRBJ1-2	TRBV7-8	TGTGCCAGCAGCTTAGAGGAGAAGGGGCCCTATGGCTACACCTTC	CASSLEEKGPYGYTF
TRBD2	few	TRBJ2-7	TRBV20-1	TGCAGTGCTAGAGATGCGCGGGGGGACTACGAGCAGTACTTC	CSARDARGDYEQYF
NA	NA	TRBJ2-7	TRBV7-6	TGTGCCAGCAGCAATTCCGGGGCGGGCAACTACGAGCAGTACTTC	CASSNSGAGNYEQYF
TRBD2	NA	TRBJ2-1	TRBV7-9	TGTGCCAGCAGTCCGGGGACTAGCGGGGGGGCTTATGAGCAGTTCTTC	CASSPGTSGGAYEQFF
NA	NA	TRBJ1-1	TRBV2	TGTGCCAGCAGCCGGAGGGGGACGGAGCTCACTCGGGCTTTCTTT	CASSRRGTELTRAFF
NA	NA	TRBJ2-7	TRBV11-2	TGTGCCAGCAGCTTACATTCCCAGAGGATGAGCTCCTACGAGCAGTACTTC	CASSLHSQRMSSYEQYF
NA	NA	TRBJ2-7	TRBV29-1	TGCAGCGTTGCGGGGGGGGACAGGTCCTTAGGCGAGCAGTACTTC	CSVAGGDRSLGEQYF
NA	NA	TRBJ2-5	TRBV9	TGTGCCAGCAGCGCGGAAGGGGGTGCTCAAGAGACCCAGTACTTC	CASSAEGGAQETQYF
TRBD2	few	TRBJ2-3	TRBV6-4	TGTGCCACCGGGGAGGGAAACACAGATACGCAGTATTTT	CATGEGNTDTQYF
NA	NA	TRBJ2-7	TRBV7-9	TGTGCCAGCAGGACCAGTAGCTCCTACGAGCAGTACTTC	CASRTSSSYEQYF
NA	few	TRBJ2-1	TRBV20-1	TGCAGTGCTAGACGGAACAATGAGCAGTTCTTC	CSARRNNEQFF
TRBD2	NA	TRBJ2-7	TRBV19	TGTGCCAGTAGCCCGACTAGCGGGGGGAACTACGAGCAGTACTTC	CASSPTSGGNYEQYF
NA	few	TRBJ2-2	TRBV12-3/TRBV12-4	TGTGCCAGCAGTTTAAAGGACACCGGGGAGCTGTTTTTT	CASSLKDTGELFF
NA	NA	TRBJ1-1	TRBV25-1	TGTGTCGTGAGGGAGAACACTGAAGCTTTCTTT	CVVRENTEAFF
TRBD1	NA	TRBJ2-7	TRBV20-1	TGCAGTGCTAGAAAGAGCCAGGGGGCCTACGAGCAGTACTTC	CSARKSQGAYEQYF
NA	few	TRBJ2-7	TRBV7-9	TGTGCCAGCAGCTCCCGACTGGGACCCTACGAGCAGTACTTC	CASSSRLGPYEQYF
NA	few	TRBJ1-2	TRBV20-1	TGCAGTGCTAGAGATCCGTGGGGAAGCAACTATGGCTACACCTTC	CSARDPWGSNYGYTF
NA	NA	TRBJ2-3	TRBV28	TGTGCCAGCAGTTATCGCTACCTCACAGATACGCAGTATTTT	CASSYRYLTDTQYF
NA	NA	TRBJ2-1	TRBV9	TGTGCCAGCAGCGGGGGGAGGAACAATGAGCAGTTCTTC	CASSGGRNNEQFF
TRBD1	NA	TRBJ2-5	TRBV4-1	TGCGCCAGCAGCCAAGGGGACAGGGGTGGAGAGACCCAGTACTTC	CASSQGDRGGETQYF
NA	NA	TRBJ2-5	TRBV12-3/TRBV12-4	TGTGCCAGCAGTTTAGTGGGCCGGGCGGAGACCCAGTACTTC	CASSLVGRAETQYF
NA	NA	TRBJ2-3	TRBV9	TGTGCCAGCAGCGTAGCCTTTGGGGGGAGAGATACGCAGTATTTT	CASSVAFGGRDTQYF
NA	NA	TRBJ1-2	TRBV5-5	TGTGCCAGCAGCCATGGCGGACGCCAGGGCTACACCTTC	CASSHGGRQGYTF